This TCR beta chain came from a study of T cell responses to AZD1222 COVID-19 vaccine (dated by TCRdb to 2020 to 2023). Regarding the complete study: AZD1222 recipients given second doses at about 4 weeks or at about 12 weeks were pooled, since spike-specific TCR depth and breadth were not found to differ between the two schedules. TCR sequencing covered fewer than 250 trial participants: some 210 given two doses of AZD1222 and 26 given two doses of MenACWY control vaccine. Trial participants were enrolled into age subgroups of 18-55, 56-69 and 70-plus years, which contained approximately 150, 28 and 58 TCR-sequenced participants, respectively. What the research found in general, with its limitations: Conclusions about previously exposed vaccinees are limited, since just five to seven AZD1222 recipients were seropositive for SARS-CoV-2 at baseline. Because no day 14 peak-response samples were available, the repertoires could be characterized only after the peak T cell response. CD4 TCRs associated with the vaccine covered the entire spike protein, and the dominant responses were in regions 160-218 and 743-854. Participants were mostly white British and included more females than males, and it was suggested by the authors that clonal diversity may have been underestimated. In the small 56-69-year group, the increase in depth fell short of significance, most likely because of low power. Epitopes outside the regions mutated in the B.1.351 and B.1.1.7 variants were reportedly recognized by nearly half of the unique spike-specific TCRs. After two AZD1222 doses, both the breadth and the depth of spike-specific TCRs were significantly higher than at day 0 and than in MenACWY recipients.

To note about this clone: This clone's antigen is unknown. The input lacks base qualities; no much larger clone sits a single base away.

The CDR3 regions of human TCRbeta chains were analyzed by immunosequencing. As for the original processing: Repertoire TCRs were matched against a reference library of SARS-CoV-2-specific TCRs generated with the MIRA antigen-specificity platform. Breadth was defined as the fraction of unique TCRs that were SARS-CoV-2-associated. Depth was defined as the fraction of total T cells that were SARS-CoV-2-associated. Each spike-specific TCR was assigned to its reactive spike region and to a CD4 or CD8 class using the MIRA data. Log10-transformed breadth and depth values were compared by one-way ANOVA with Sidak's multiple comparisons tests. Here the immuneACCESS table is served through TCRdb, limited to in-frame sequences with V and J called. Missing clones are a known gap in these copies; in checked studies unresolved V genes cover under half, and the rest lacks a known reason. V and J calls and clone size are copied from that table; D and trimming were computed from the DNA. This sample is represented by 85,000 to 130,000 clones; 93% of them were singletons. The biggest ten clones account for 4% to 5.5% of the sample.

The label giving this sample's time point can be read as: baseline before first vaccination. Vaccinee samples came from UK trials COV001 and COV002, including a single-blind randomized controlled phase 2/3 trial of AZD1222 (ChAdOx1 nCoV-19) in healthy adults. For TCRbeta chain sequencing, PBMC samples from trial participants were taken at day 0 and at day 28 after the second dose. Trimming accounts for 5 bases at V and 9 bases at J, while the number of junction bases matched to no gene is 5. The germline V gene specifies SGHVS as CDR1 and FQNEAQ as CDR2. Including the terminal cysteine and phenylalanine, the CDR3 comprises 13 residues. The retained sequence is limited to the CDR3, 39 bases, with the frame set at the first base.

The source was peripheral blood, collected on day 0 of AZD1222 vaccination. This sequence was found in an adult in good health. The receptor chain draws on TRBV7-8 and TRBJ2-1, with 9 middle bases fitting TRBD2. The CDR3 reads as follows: CASSPGTSPEQFF. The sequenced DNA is TGTGCCAGCAGCCCCGGGACTAGCCCTGAGCAGTTCTTC.